Included here is one T cell receptor (beta chain) sequence, with context. The data derive from a study of blood T cell repertoires in COVID-19. On the study more broadly: T cells, B-cell-depleted T cells, or PBMCs supplied cDNA or gDNA.

Germline V gene data show CDR1 as MDHEN and CDR2 as SYDVKM. The CDR3 has 14 amino acids. Deletions cut 6 bases from V and 1 base from J, with 7 bases between. This table comes from immunoSEQ multiplex PCR, and its TCRdb copy is limited to in-frame clones, with some not included. The sample has fewer than 80,000 clones, 90% seen once. The origin of this receptor is a woman older than 75 with active or convalescent COVID-19. The material sequenced was peripheral blood. V gene TRBV28 combines with J gene TRBJ1-6; D gene ambiguous. The CDR3 DNA reads as TGTGCCAGCAGACCCAGTTCCTATAATTCACCCCTCCACTTT. Its translation is CASRPSSYNSPLHF. Full variable domain (outside the CDR3, taken from reference TRBV28 and TRBJ1-6): DVKVTQSSRYLVKRTGEKVFLECVQDMDHENMFWYRQDPGLGLRLIYFSYDVKMKEKGDIPEGYSVSREKKERFSLILESASTNQTSMYLCASRPSSYNSPLHFGNGTRLTVT.